This TCR beta chain derives from a study of read filtering for tumor transcriptome and immune sequencing (dated by TCRdb to the early 2020s). Notes on the research overall: Of the patients in the cohort, around 17 were male and around 14 were female, and their mean age was 65.9 years, with a range of about 40 to 85. By revised international staging, roughly 8 patients were R-ISS I, about 15 were R-ISS II and roughly 7 were R-ISS III. After DNase treatment, whole-transcriptome libraries were prepared with the TruSeq RNA Access Library Prep Kit. Per sample, about 4.05 to 11 million TCR-region mapped reads were obtained with IR-seq, compared with only roughly 85 to 1273 with RNA-seq. The study compared TCR repertoires from targeted immune repertoire sequencing and bulk whole-transcriptome sequencing run on the same bone marrow samples. One main goal was a read-filtering strategy for immune repertoire data, in particular deciding whether clonotypes backed by only one read should be removed.

TCR libraries were constructed from about 400 ng RNA using the Immunoverse kit, and molecular barcoded adaptors covering alpha/delta and beta/gamma chains were employed. TCR library preparation used the same RNA that went into transcriptome sequencing. Sequencing of TCR libraries was carried out on an Illumina HiSeq 4000 with 2 x 150 cycles. In the original analysis: TCR reads were aligned to human V, D, J and C references and assembled into CDR3 clonotypes with MiXCR, including quality filtering and error correction. Clonotype counts and gene usage diversity were analyzed with the tcR package in R. Raw mapping reads were checked after the RNA-seq reads had been mapped by STAR aligner version 2.5.3a onto the human GRCh37 genome. To test how sequencing depth affects detected clonotypes, IR-seq fastq files were randomly downsampled with Seqtk 1.3. TCRdb itself trimmed the public reads at Q25 with fastp, ran MiXCR and retained productive beta chains. Rows are unified per CDR3 protein, each entry keeping the most common DNA and genes. The V and J calls here are based on TCRdb, not the publication. The sample includes 75,000 to 95,000 distinct CDR3 sequences, with approximately 13% observed a single time. 14% to 15% of the sample is held by the ten biggest clonotypes.

Beyond this particular receptor, the publication reports: In IR-seq, 80% to 85% of clonotypes but roughly 4% of total reads were represented by single-read clonotypes, whereas in RNA-seq, around 75% of clonotypes and approximately 44% of reads were represented by single-read clonotypes. Clonotypes were captured by IR-seq at much higher depth and more reliably than by RNA-seq, and smaller IR-seq throughput was sufficient for identification of most shared clonotypes. When single-read clonotypes were removed, the proportions of shared clonotypes in IR-seq and RNA-seq correlated more strongly. The sorted CD138-negative fraction was not purified T cells but a mixed bone marrow immune population.

The V end loses 4 bases and the J end loses 0 bases, and a stretch of 15 bases separates them. The CDR3 contains 17 residues, cysteine and phenylalanine counted. Only CDR3 DNA is held: 51 bases, read in frame from base 1. Taken from the germline V gene, the CDR1 and CDR2 loops are MGHRA and YSYEKL. Every patient had bone marrow sampled at the time of active disease. Bone marrow mononuclear cells were isolated by Ficoll-Hypaque density gradient centrifugation. To remove myeloma plasma cells, the cells were labeled with CD138 magnetic microbeads on a MACS separator, and CD138-negative cells were then collected by negative selection. The purity of the isolated cells was checked by flow cytometry with CD138 antibodies on an Attune NxT. TRIzol reagent was used to extract total RNA, and a NanoDrop spectrophotometer was used to quantify the extracted RNA. For each patient, the CD138-negative bone marrow sample underwent paired RNA-seq and IR-seq.

This clonotype was counted a few times. Its target antigen remains unknown. Base-call qualities are not available, and no considerably larger clone is one nucleotide away. The receptor was isolated from a donor at least 40 years old with multiple myeloma. Rearrangement joined TRBV4-1 to TRBJ2-2; the D gene is perhaps TRBD1, on 5 matching bases. The sequenced material came from a population of CD138-negative cells sorted from bone marrow. The cell subset or site tag for this specimen amounts to: bone marrow mononuclear cells depleted of CD138+ plasma/myeloma cells by negative magnetic selection. The DNA is as follows: TGCGCCAGCAGCCGGATTGGGCAGGGCGCGAACACCGGGGAGCTGTTTTTT. Its coded protein is CASSRIGQGANTGELFF.